This T cell receptor beta chain was sequenced during a study of blood T cell repertoires in COVID-19. Study summary: Donors in the United States, Italy and Spain gave samples during acute or convalescent COVID-19. The analysed material was cDNA or gDNA that came from T cells, B-cell-depleted T cells, or PBMCs.

V dropped 7 bases and J dropped 5; count of bases not matched to a gene: 6. The CDR3 has 14 residues. Germline V gene lookup returns CDR1 LNHDA and CDR2 SQIVND (reference sequence). The authors' processing: Estimated nucleated cell counts came from reference gene primer amplification. Method: immunoSEQ multiplex PCR; TCRdb's copy keeps in-frame clones and lacks some. V, J and clone size reflect that table, while D and trimming were determined from the DNA. The top ten clones hold 22% of a sample with tens of thousands of clones, 85% to 90% of them seen once. The sequence came from a woman at least 80 years old in a cohort sampled during active or convalescent COVID-19. The chain recombines TRBV19 with TRBJ2-2, with 8 nucleotides matching TRBD1. Sample: peripheral blood. The DNA of the CDR3 is TGTGCCAGTAAGCCGGGACAGGCAACCGGGGAGCTGTTTTTT. Amino acids: CASKPGQATGELFF.